The entry below gives a single T cell receptor (beta chain) sequence along with its context. This entry is derived from a study of technical replicates of blood from a few donors. Profiled with immunoSEQ multiplex PCR; TCRdb holds only in-frame clones, not every one. In the table there are about 79,000 clones, about nine tenths of which are singletons. Germline loops: CDR1 KGHSH, CDR2 LQKENI. The CDR3 has 17 residues. Germline trimming cut 9 bases from V and 5 bases from J; bases unmatched to any gene: 17. The J gene is TRBJ1-4, the V gene TRBV18; 8 positions match TRBD1. This TCR derives from a human donor in good health. Some clones in this sample may be carry-over from other donors' samples. Sequencing was carried out using T cells isolated from PBMCs. Here the CDR3 DNA reads TGTGCCAGTCTGCCACGGACAGGGTTTACGAAAAATGAAAAACTGTTTTTT. Translating gives CASLPRTGFTKNEKLFF.